The 27 T cell receptor beta chains reported below all come from one sample, sequenced in a study of shared clonotypes between healthy human individuals. Sequencing used immunoSEQ multiplex PCR; TCRdb keeps in-frame clones, though not all of them. The table lists some 320,000 clones, around nine tenths of them singletons. The sequencing input was memory CD8+ T cells sorted from blood. Subset defined: CD45RO+ cells pooled with CCR7-negative TemRA cells. The receptors come from a man younger than 35 in good health.

The CDR3 DNA reads TGCGCCAGCAGTGAGTCCTATCAAGAGACCCAGTACTTC. Amino acid sequence: CASSESYQETQYF. The chain employs TRBV10-1 and TRBJ2-5; D is unclear. This CDR3 has 13 amino acids. The V gene lost 0 bases and the J gene lost 2 bases, with 4 bases spanning the gap. The germline gives CDR1 WNHNN, CDR2 SYGVQD (reference sequence).

V is TRBV10-3 and J is TRBJ1-1; D might be TRBD1 (5 bases). This CDR3 is 16 amino acids long. Per the germline V gene, CDR1 is ENHRY and CDR2 is SYGVKD. Trimming took off 5 bases at V and 11 bases at J, with 27 bases between the two ends. CDR3 in amino acids: CAISKKGRTLPRRAFF. The CDR3 DNA is TGTGCCATCAGTAAAAAGGGCCGGACACTTCCTCGGCGGGCTTTCTTT.

The chain has TRBV27 and TRBJ2-7; 7 bases fit TRBD1. Germline V CDR1 and CDR2: MNHEY, SMNVEV (reference sequence). The CDR3 length is 17 residues. Germline trimming cut 6 bases from V and 2 bases from J; bases unmatched to any gene: 16. The CDR3: CASSRSPGQATTYEQYF. CDR3 sequence (DNA): TGTGCCAGCAGCCGAAGCCCCGGACAGGCAACTACCTACGAGCAGTACTTC.

The chain carries TRBV2 and TRBJ2-7, with TRBD1 as a possible D gene (6 bases). V shed 6 bases and J shed 0 bases, with 15 bases lying between them. Germline assignment: CDR1 SNHLY and CDR2 FYNNEI. This CDR3 contains 15 residues. The CDR3 nucleotides are TGTGCCAGCAGCGCGCCCCCGACAGGCTCCTACGAGCAGTACTTC. Its translation is CASSAPPTGSYEQYF.

The V gene is TRBV27, the J gene TRBJ1-6; D may be TRBD1 (6 bases). V dropped 5 bases and J dropped 8 bases, with 13 bases sitting between them. The V gene's germline CDR1 is MNHEY and CDR2 SMNVEV (reference sequence). CDR3 size: 14 residues. The CDR3 region is CASSIRGFDSPLHF. CDR3 sequence (DNA): TGTGCCAGCAGTATCAGGGGTTTTGATTCACCCCTCCACTTT.

The chain recombines TRBV7-9 with TRBJ2-3; D not certain. CDR1 is SEHNR, CDR2 FQNEAQ, per germline (reference sequence). This CDR3 is built from 15 residues. Trimming removed 5 bases at V and 11 bases at J, with 23 bases between. The CDR3 here is CASSPFYSPKGRQYF. CDR3 nucleotides: TGTGCCAGCAGCCCGTTTTATTCGCCCAAAGGAAGGCAGTATTTT. Combining the CDR3 with reference TRBV7-9 and TRBJ2-3 gives the whole variable domain DTGVSQNPRHKITKRGQNVTFRCDPISEHNRLYWYRQTLGQGPEFLTYFQNEAQLEKSRLLSDRFSAERPKGSFSTLEIQRTEQGDSAMYLCASSPFYSPKGRQYFGPGTRLTVL.

This clone was seen a handful of times. The chain joins TRBV6-5 to TRBJ1-2; D is uncertain. Germline V gene sequence: CDR1 MNHEY, CDR2 SVGAGI. V lost 5 bases to trimming and J lost 4 bases, with 11 bases between them. The CDR3 length is 13 residues. The CDR3 sequence is CASSPKTFYGYTF. The CDR3 nucleotides are TGTGCCAGCAGTCCAAAGACGTTCTATGGCTACACCTTC.

Points on this clone: The sample contains more than one DNA sequence encoding this CDR3. The V gene is TRBV29-1, the J gene TRBJ2-7; 8 bases are shared with TRBD1. This CDR3 is 12 amino acids long. The germline gives CDR1 SQVTM, CDR2 ANQGSEA. V shed 2 bases, J shed 4 bases, and the junction held 1 base outside the gene matches. The CDR3 DNA is TGCAGCGTTGAACAGGGGGCTTACGAGCAGTACTTC. Protein sequence: CSVEQGAYEQYF.

This sequence joins TRBV27 and TRBJ2-2; TRBD2 aligns across 9 bases. Germline trimming cut 2 bases from V and 5 bases from J; bases unmatched to any gene: 3. The CDR3 covers 15 residues. Germline CDR1 and CDR2: MNHEY and SMNVEV (reference sequence). In DNA, the CDR3 is TGTGCCAGCAGTTTAATTGCGGGGGGGACCGGGGAGCTGTTTTTT. This encodes CASSLIAGGTGELFF.

The chain carries TRBV19 and TRBJ2-7; TRBD2 might be the D (6 bases). The germline V and J ends were trimmed by 3 bases and 5 bases, with 20 bases remaining between them. Germline V gives CDR1 LNHDA, CDR2 SQIVND (reference sequence). The CDR3 is 16 residues long. CDR3 in amino acids: CASSIRRVRDENEQYF. CDR3 in DNA: TGTGCCAGTAGTATTAGGAGGGTCAGGGACGAAAACGAGCAGTACTTC. Full variable domain (rest looked up from reference TRBV19 and TRBJ2-7): DGGITQSPKYLFRKEGQNVTLSCEQNLNHDAMYWYRQDPGQGLRLIYYSQIVNDFQKGDIAEGYSVSREKKESFPLTVTSAQKNPTAFYLCASSIRRVRDENEQYFGPGTRLTVT.

The V gene is TRBV5-6, the J gene TRBJ2-1; D is possibly TRBD1 (5 bases). The CDR3 length is 13 residues. The V gene's germline CDR1 is SGHDT and CDR2 YYEEEE. With 3 bases removed from V and 4 bases from J, the gap between germline ends came to 8 bases. CDR3 bases: TGTGCCAGCAGCTCGACAGAATACAATGAGCAGTTCTTC. Its translation: CASSSTEYNEQFF.

The J gene is TRBJ1-5, the V gene TRBV27, with a possible D match to TRBD1 (5 bases). The germline V gene has CDR1 MNHEY and CDR2 SMNVEV (reference sequence). This CDR3 is 15 amino acids long. V dropped 4 bases and J dropped 4 bases, with 14 bases sitting between them. Here the CDR3 DNA reads TGTGCCAGCAGTTGGGCCGGGGGAACGAATCAGCCCCAGCATTTT. Its translation is CASSWAGGTNQPQHF.

This chain joins TRBV27 and TRBJ2-1; a weak D match, TRBD2 (5 bases). There are 13 residues in the CDR3. V gave up 2 bases and J gave up 5 bases, with 7 bases separating them. Germline lookup yields CDR1 MNHEY and CDR2 SMNVEV (reference sequence). The CDR3 DNA follows: TGTGCCAGCAGTTTACTCGGGGACAATGAGCAGTTCTTC. Protein: CASSLLGDNEQFF.

This clone appeared a few times. Other DNA sequences in this specimen translate into the identical CDR3. This chain connects TRBV28 to TRBJ2-7; 10 nucleotides line up with TRBD1. The CDR3 runs to 14 residues. CDR1 is MDHEN and CDR2 is SYDVKM in the germline V gene. The V gene end was trimmed by 2 bases and the J gene end by 3 bases; junction bases not matched to a gene: 1. CDR3 DNA sequence: TGTGCCAGCAGTTTAGGACAGGGGGTCTACGAGCAGTACTTC. Translated, it gives CASSLGQGVYEQYF.

The rearrangement joins TRBV19 to TRBJ2-7, with 8 bases identical to TRBD1. Germline V lookup: CDR1 LNHDA, CDR2 SQIVND (reference sequence). CDR3 length: 15 residues. J lost 0 bases, V lost 4 bases, and 5 bases had no gene match. DNA for the CDR3: TGTGCCAGTAGTAGCAGGGGGCGAACCTCCTACGAGCAGTACTTC. It codes for CASSSRGRTSYEQYF.

The chain recombines TRBV4-3 with TRBJ2-5, with D perhaps matching TRBD2 (6 bases). CDR3 length equals 15 residues. Germline V gene lookup returns CDR1 LGHNA and CDR2 YSLEER. V was pared by 3 bases and J by 2 bases, with 13 bases between. This chain's CDR3 is CASSHLKEGQETQYF. CDR3 in DNA: TGCGCCAGCAGCCACCTTAAGGAGGGGCAAGAGACCCAGTACTTC.

V usage is TRBV5-4 and J usage is TRBJ1-1; 7 bases match TRBD1. The CDR3 consists of 13 residues. Per the germline V gene, CDR1 is SGHNT and CDR2 is YYREEE (reference sequence). V was clipped by 5 bases and J by 5 bases; unmatched bases: 6. CDR3 region: CASRNRGGTEAFF. CDR3 coding DNA: TGTGCCAGCAGAAACAGGGGTGGAACTGAAGCTTTCTTT.

The V and J genes are TRBV27 and TRBJ2-1, with D possibly called TRBD1 or TRBD2 (5 bases each). The CDR3 runs to 12 residues. V lost 2 bases, J lost 8 bases, and 7 bases lay in between. CDR1 MNHEY and CDR2 SMNVEV come from the germline V gene (reference sequence). The CDR3 reads CASSLMGDEQFF. The CDR3 DNA reads TGTGCCAGCAGTTTAATGGGGGATGAGCAGTTCTTC.

About this clone itself: One end of the junction varies from germline; a read error may be responsible. The chain couples TRBV10-3 to TRBJ1-2; 8 bases are shared with TRBD1. The CDR3 runs 16 residues. The germline gives CDR1 ENHRY, CDR2 SYGVKD. CDR3 nucleotide sequence: TGTGCCAGCAGTGAAGCCGCGACAGGGGTAAACTATGGCTACACCTTC. Encoded protein: CASSEAATGVNYGYTF.

The rearrangement joins TRBV2 to TRBJ2-3; 7 nucleotides align to TRBD2. V trimming: 2 bases; J trimming: 3 bases; junction bases outside the gene matches: 14. In germline, CDR1 is SNHLY, CDR2 FYNNEI. CDR3 length equals 18 residues. Here the CDR3 DNA reads TGTGCCAGCAGTGAACCCTTCTTACTAGCGCCAGGGACAGATACGCAGTATTTT. It specifies CASSEPFLLAPGTDTQYF.

The chain combines TRBV27 with TRBJ1-5; D unresolved. V lost 6 bases to trimming and J lost 2 bases, with 8 bases between them. Germline V CDR1 and CDR2: MNHEY, SMNVEV (reference sequence). This CDR3 has 13 amino acids. CDR3 bases: TGTGCCAGCAGCTCCTTGGGCAATCAGCCCCAGCATTTT. Its protein is CASSSLGNQPQHF.

The rearrangement joins TRBV15 to TRBJ2-3; 7 bases are shared with TRBD1. The CDR3 runs to 17 residues. V lost 3 bases to trimming and J lost 3 bases; unmatched junction nucleotides: 12. CDR1 is LNHNV and CDR2 is YYDKDF in the germline V gene (reference sequence). CDR3 protein: CATSSGPPGGVTDTQYF. CDR3 sequence (DNA): TGTGCCACCAGCAGCGGACCTCCAGGGGGAGTTACAGATACGCAGTATTTT.

J is TRBJ2-7 and V is TRBV29-1, with 9 nucleotides matching TRBD1. The CDR3 contains 14 residues. The germline V gene encodes CDR1 SQVTM and CDR2 ANQGSEA. V was pared by 6 bases and J by 2 bases, with 8 bases of the junction left unmatched. DNA for the CDR3: TGCAGCGTGCCGGGACAGGGAAGAACCTACGAGCAGTACTTC. It translates to CSVPGQGRTYEQYF.

This clone came up a few times. This chain uses TRBV4-2 with TRBJ2-2; D may correspond to TRBD1 or TRBD2 (5 bases each). This CDR3 region has 17 residues. Trimming took 3 bases from V and 3 from J, leaving 17 bases between them. From germline, CDR1 is LGHNA and CDR2 YNFKEQ. CDR3 bases: TGTGCCAGCAGCCAGGATCGGGGCTCCGGGGACACCGGGGAGCTGTTTTTT. This encodes CASSQDRGSGDTGELFF.

The CDR3 nucleotides read TGTGCCAGCAGCTTGCCCGGAGGAGTCTCTGGGGCCAACGTCCTGACTTTC. Its translation is CASSLPGGVSGANVLTF. The chain links TRBV5-4 to TRBJ2-6; tentatively, D is TRBD2 (5 bases). Deletions cut 1 base from V and 0 bases from J, with 11 bases between. There are 17 residues in the CDR3. Germline V gene data show CDR1 as SGHNT and CDR2 as YYREEE (reference sequence). The whole variable domain, remainder taken from reference TRBV5-4 and TRBJ2-6, is ETGVTQSPTHLIKTRGQQVTLRCSSQSGHNTVSWYQQALGQGPQFIFQYYREEENGRGNFPPRFSGLQFPNYSSELNVNALELDDSALYLCASSLPGGVSGANVLTFGAGSRLTVL.

This chain connects TRBV19 to TRBJ2-7; TRBD2 aligns across 13 bases. V was pared by 6 bases and J by 1 base, with 6 bases of the junction left unmatched. Germline lookup yields CDR1 LNHDA and CDR2 SQIVND (reference sequence). The CDR3 sequence is 16 residues long. This chain's CDR3 is CASRQGLAGESYEQYF. The DNA for the CDR3 is TGTGCCAGTAGGCAAGGACTAGCGGGGGAGTCCTACGAGCAGTACTTC.

This rearrangement joins TRBV14 to TRBJ2-1, with 7 bases identical to TRBD2. The CDR3 runs to 19 residues. After removal of 0 bases from V and 0 bases from J, the junction contained 11 bases not matched to a gene. Germline lookup yields CDR1 SGHDN and CDR2 FVKESK. The CDR3 DNA is TGTGCCAGCAGCCAAGATCGCCTAGCGGTTCGGAGCTCCTACAATGAGCAGTTCTTC. It specifies CASSQDRLAVRSSYNEQFF.